The sequence of this T cell receptor (beta chain) was determined in a study of blood T cell repertoires in COVID-19. In the authors' workflow: Quantification of nucleated cells was approximated via reference gene primer amplification. Only in-frame clones appear in the TCRdb table, and some are missing; sequencing was by immunoSEQ multiplex PCR. V and J calls plus clone size are reproduced from that table; the DNA served to infer D and trimming. The sample consists of approximately 96,000 clones, 81% of them appearing once. V was pared by 4 bases and J by 0 bases, with 9 bases of the junction left unmatched. Germline values: CDR1 KGHSH, CDR2 LQKENI. This CDR3 is built from 17 residues.

The V gene is TRBV18, the J gene TRBJ1-3, with 7 bases matching TRBD1. Sample: peripheral blood. The receptor's source is a woman aged 80 or over with acute or convalescent COVID-19. CDR3 coding DNA: TGTGCCAGCTCACTTGAGGCGGGACAGATCTCTGGAAACACCATATATTTT. It encodes CASSLEAGQISGNTIYF.